This T cell receptor beta chain emerged from a study of cytomegalovirus exposure and HLA in healthy donors. As concerns this clone: Its matching antigen is unknown.

From germline, CDR1 is SQVTM and CDR2 ANQGSEA. This CDR3 contains 18 residues. V was pared by 5 bases and J by 4 bases, with 29 bases between. General observations from the study: Previous analysis showed most TCR beta V segments were productive about 90% or about 30% of the time. Indistinguishable V segments such as TRBV6-2 and TRBV6-3 were excluded. Generally TCR sequences proved uncommon, though certain public TCRs appeared in numerous donors.

Amplification used 60 Vbeta primers and 13 Jbeta primers. Sequencing was performed with immunoSEQ multiplex PCR; in TCRdb, only in-frame clones are kept and a portion is missing. In the table there are hundreds of thousands of clones, about 87% of which are singletons. Sequenced input: PBMCs. This chain connects TRBV29-1 to TRBJ1-2; possibly TRBD1 for D (6 bases). This TCR derives from a woman under 30 in good health and CMV-seronegative. CDR3 amino acids: CSVWNTVNRVQGLYGYTF. The CDR3 coding sequence is TGCAGCGTTTGGAACACCGTAAACAGGGTCCAAGGCCTCTATGGCTACACCTTC.